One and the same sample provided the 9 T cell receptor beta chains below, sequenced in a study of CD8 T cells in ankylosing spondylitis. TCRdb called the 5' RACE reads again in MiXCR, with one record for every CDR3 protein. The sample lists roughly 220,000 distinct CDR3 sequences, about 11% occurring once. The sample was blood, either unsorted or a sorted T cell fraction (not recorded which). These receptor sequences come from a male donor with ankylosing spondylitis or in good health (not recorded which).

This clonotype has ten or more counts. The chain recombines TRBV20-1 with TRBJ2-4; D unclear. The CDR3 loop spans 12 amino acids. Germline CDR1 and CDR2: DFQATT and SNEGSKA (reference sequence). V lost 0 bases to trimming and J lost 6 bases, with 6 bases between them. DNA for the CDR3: TGCAGTGCTAGAGATCGGTTAAACATTCAGTACTTC. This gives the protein CSARDRLNIQYF.

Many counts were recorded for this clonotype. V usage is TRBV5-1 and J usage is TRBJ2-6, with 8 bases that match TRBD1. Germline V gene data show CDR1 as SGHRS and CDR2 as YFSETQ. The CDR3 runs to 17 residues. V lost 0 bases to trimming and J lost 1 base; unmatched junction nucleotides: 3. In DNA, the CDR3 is TGCGCCAGCAGCTTGGATGGACAGGGTTCTGGGGCCAACGTCCTGACTTTC. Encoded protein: CASSLDGQGSGANVLTF.

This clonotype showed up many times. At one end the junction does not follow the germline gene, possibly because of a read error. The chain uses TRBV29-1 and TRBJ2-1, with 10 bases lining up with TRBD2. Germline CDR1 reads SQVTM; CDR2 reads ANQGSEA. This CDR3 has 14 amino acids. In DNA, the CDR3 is TGCAGCGTTGAAGAGTACCAGCGGGGGGGCGGCGGAGTCTTC. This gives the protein CSVEEYQRGGGGVF.

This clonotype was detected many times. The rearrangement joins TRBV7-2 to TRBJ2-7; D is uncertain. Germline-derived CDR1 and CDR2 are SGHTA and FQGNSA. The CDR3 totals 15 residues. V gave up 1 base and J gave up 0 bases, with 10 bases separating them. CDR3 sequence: CASSLGVGSSYEQYF. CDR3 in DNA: TGTGCCAGCAGCTTAGGGGTGGGGTCCTCCTACGAGCAGTACTTC. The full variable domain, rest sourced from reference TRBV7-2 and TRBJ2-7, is GAGVSQSPSNKVTEKGKDVELRCDPISGHTALYWYRQSLGQGLEFLIYFQGNSAPDKSGLPSDRFSAERTGGSVSTLTIQRTQQEDSAVYLCASSLGVGSSYEQYFGPGTRLTVT.

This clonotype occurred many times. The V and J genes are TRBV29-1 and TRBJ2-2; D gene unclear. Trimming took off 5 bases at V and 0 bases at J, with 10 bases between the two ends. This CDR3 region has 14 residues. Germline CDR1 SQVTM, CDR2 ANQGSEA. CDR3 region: CSVWTASNTGELFF. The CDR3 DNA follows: TGCAGCGTTTGGACCGCCTCGAACACCGGGGAGCTGTTTTTT.

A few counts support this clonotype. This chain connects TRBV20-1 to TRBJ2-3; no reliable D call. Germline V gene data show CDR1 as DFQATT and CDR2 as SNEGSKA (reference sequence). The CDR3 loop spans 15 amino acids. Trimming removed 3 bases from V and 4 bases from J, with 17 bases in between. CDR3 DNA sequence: TGCAGTGCTAGGGATATGATCTCGTCCCCAGATACGCAGTATTTT. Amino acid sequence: CSARDMISSPDTQYF.

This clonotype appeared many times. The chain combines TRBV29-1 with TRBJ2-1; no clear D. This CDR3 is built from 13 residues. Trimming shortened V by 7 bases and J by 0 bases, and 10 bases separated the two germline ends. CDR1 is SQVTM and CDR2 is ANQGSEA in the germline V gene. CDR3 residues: CSARRSSYNEQFF. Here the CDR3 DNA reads TGCAGCGCCAGACGGAGCTCCTACAATGAGCAGTTCTTC.

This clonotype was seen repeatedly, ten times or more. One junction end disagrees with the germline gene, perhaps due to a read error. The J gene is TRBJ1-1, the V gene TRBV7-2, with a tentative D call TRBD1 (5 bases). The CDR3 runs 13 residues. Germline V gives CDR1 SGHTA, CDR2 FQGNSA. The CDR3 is CASSLEAEATARF. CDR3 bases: TGTGCCAGCAGCTTAGAGGCGGAAGCGACAGCACGCTTT.

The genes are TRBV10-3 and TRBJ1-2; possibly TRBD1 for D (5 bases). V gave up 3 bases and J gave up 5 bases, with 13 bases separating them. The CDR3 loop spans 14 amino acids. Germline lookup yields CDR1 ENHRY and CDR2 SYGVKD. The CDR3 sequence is CAISETRVEYGYTF. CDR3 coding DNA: TGTGCCATCAGTGAAACCAGGGTAGAGTATGGCTACACCTTC.